This T cell receptor beta chain was sequenced in a study of shared clonotypes between healthy human individuals. The count of this clone is one. The CDR3 runs to 17 residues. The ends were cut back, 1 base at V and 0 bases at J, with 15 bases in the middle. From germline, CDR1 is MDHEN and CDR2 SYDVKM. Produced via immunoSEQ multiplex PCR; TCRdb's table is partial and in-frame only. The table records nearly 600,000 clones, around 95% of them present only once. CD8 cells classed as naive were CD45RO-negative and positively selected for CCR7, excluding terminally differentiated effector memory CD45RA+ cells.

This receptor was taken from a woman aged 30 to 39 in good health. This chain uses TRBV28 with TRBJ1-1; D is uncertain. The specimen sequenced was naive CD8+ T cells sorted from blood. CDR3 loop: CASSLSRARPLNTEAFF. In DNA, the CDR3 is TGTGCCAGCAGTTTATCCCGGGCGCGGCCTTTGAACACTGAAGCTTTCTTT.